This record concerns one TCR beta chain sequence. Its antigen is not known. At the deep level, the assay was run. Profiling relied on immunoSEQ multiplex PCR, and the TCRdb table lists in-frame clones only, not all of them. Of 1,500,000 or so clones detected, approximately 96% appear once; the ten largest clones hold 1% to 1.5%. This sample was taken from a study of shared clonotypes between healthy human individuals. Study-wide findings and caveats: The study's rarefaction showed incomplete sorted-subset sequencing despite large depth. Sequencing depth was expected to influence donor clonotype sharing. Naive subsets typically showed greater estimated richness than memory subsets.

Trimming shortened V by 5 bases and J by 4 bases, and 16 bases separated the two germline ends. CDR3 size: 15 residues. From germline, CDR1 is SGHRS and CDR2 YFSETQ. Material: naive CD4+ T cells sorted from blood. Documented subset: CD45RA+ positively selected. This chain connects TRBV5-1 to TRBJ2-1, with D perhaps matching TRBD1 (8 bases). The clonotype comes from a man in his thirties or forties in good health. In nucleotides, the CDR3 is TGCGCCAGCAGGATACAGGGGGGGCAGTACAATGAGCAGTTCTTC. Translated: CASRIQGGQYNEQFF.